These T cell receptor beta chains were read from a single sample in a study of shared clonotypes between healthy human individuals. TCRdb's table, derived via immunoSEQ multiplex PCR, lists solely in-frame clones and lacks some. The table shows 900,000 to 1,200,000 clones, with approximately 80% occurring only once. Sample: memory CD4+ T cells from PBMCs. These receptors originate from a man between 18 and 35 years old in good health. Some clones in this sample may be carry-over from other donors' samples. The CDR3 runs from the conserved cysteine through the conserved F or W. The D gene is left open where the match is weak. The listing skips clone size in some rows; elsewhere it reads once, few, many or a size class.

>TRBJ2-2|TRBV5-1|.|TRBD2
CASSSGASGSPGELFF
TGCGCCAGCAGTAGCGGGGCTAGCGGGAGCCCCGGGGAGCTGTTTTTT
>TRBJ1-4|TRBV2|.|.
CASRGSLNEKLFF
TGTGCCAGCAGGGGAAGCTTGAATGAAAAACTGTTTTTT
>TRBJ2-2|TRBV7-9|.|TRBD2
CASSPGEGGPHGELFF
TGTGCCAGCAGCCCCGGCGAGGGAGGGCCTCACGGGGAGCTGTTTTTT
>TRBJ2-5|TRBV30|few|.
CAWSGWETQYF
TGTGCCTGGAGTGGTTGGGAGACCCAGTACTTC
>TRBJ2-2|TRBV9|.|.
CASSGEVGAAGELFF
TGTGCCAGCAGCGGCGAGGTGGGGGCCGCCGGGGAGCTGTTTTTT
>TRBJ1-2|TRBV7-9|.|.
CASSLARENYGYTF
TGTGCCAGCAGCTTAGCGAGAGAGAACTATGGCTACACCTTC
>TRBJ2-5|TRBV14|.|.
CASSQAGRLRETQYF
TGTGCCAGCAGCCAAGCAGGGCGTCTCAGAGAGACCCAGTACTTC
>TRBJ2-3|TRBV27|.|.
CASSLSSEADTQYF
TGTGCCAGCAGTTTATCCTCAGAGGCGGATACGCAGTATTTT
>TRBJ1-4|TRBV5-1|.|.
CASSLNRAPNEKLFF
TGCGCCAGCAGCCTTAACAGGGCTCCTAATGAAAAACTGTTTTTT
>TRBJ1-2|TRBV7-9|.|.
CASSLGETSYGYTF
TGTGCCAGCAGCTTAGGGGAGACCAGCTATGGCTACACCTTC
>TRBJ1-1|TRBV18|few|TRBD1
CASSETGATEAFF
TGTGCCAGCTCGGAAACAGGGGCCACTGAAGCTTTCTTT
>TRBJ2-7|TRBV11-2|.|.
CASSLRLRDGAYEQYF
TGTGCCAGCAGCTTACGGCTAAGGGACGGAGCCTACGAGCAGTACTTC
>TRBJ1-1|TRBV28|.|.
CASNSPGWNTEAFF
TGTGCCAGCAACTCGCCGGGCTGGAACACTGAAGCTTTCTTT
>TRBJ2-1|TRBV19|few|.
CASSITTSSYNEQFF
TGTGCCAGTAGTATCACTACCTCGTCCTACAATGAGCAGTTCTTC
>TRBJ2-2|TRBV19|.|TRBD1
CASTKTGQGNTGELFF
TGTGCCAGTACCAAAACCGGACAGGGCAACACCGGGGAGCTGTTTTTT
>TRBJ2-3|TRBV2|once|.
CVSSEAKGGEEDTQYF
TGTGTCAGCAGTGAAGCTAAGGGGGGAGAGGAAGATACGCAGTATTTT
>TRBJ2-5|TRBV2|.|.
CASSDVGTQYF
TGTGCCAGCAGTGATGTGGGGACCCAGTACTTC
>TRBJ2-7|TRBV15|.|TRBD1
CATSRGQGRYEQYF
TGTGCCACCAGCAGAGGACAGGGTCGGTACGAGCAGTACTTC
>TRBJ2-5|TRBV5-5|.|.
CASSLGFLETQYF
TGTGCCAGCAGCTTGGGCTTTCTGGAGACCCAGTACTTC
>TRBJ1-2|TRBV29-1|.|TRBD1
CSVDGDRGIPGGYGYTF
TGCAGCGTTGATGGGGACAGGGGAATCCCGGGGGGCTATGGCTACACCTTC
>TRBJ2-6|TRBV5-6|many|TRBD2
CASTAAREGSGANVLTF
TGTGCCAGCACGGCTGCGCGGGAGGGGTCTGGGGCCAACGTCCTGACTTTC
>TRBJ2-7|TRBV6-6|.|TRBD2
CASNPAGGLTYEQYF
TGTGCCAGCAATCCAGCGGGAGGACTGACATACGAGCAGTACTTC
>TRBJ1-5|TRBV7-2|few|.
CASSAGTVSGGNQPQHF
TGTGCCAGCAGCGCAGGGACGGTGAGCGGTGGCAATCAGCCCCAGCATTTT
>TRBJ2-3|TRBV9|.|.
CASSFRPNPFTDTQYF
TGTGCCAGCAGCTTTCGACCTAACCCCTTCACAGATACGCAGTATTTT
>TRBJ2-4|TRBV19|.|TRBD1
CASSSTGVLAKNIQYF
TGTGCCAGTAGCTCAACAGGGGTACTAGCCAAAAACATTCAGTACTTC
>TRBJ2-5|TRBV30|.|.
CAWGALTAQYF
TGTGCCTGGGGGGCTCTAACGGCCCAGTACTTC
>TRBJ2-5|TRBV5-1|.|.
CASSPRVFGQETQYF
TGCGCCAGCAGCCCCCGGGTGTTTGGCCAAGAGACCCAGTACTTC
>TRBJ2-7|TRBV11-2|.|.
CASSPGTSSYEQYF
TGTGCCAGCAGCCCGGGGACTTCTTCCTACGAGCAGTACTTC
>TRBJ2-7|TRBV5-1|.|.
CASSLGQNYEQYF
TGCGCCAGCAGCTTAGGGCAGAACTACGAGCAGTACTTC
>TRBJ1-1|TRBV9|.|TRBD1
CASRKTGGNTEAFF
TGTGCCAGCAGGAAGACAGGGGGGAACACTGAAGCTTTCTTT